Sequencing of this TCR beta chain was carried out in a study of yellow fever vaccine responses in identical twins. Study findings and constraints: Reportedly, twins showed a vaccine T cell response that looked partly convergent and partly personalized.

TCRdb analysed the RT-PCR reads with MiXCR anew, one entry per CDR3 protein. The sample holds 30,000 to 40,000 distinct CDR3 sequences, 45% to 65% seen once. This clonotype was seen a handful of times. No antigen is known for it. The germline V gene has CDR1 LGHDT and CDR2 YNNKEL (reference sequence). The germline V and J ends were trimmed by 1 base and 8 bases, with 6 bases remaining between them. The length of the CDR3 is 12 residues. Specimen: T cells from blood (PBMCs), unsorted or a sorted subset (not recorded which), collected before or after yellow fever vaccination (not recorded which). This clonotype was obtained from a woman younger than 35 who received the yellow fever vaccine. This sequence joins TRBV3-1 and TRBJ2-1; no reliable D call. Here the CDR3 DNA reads TGTGCCAGCAGCCAAGGGGTCCATGAGCAGTTCTTC. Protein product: CASSQGVHEQFF.